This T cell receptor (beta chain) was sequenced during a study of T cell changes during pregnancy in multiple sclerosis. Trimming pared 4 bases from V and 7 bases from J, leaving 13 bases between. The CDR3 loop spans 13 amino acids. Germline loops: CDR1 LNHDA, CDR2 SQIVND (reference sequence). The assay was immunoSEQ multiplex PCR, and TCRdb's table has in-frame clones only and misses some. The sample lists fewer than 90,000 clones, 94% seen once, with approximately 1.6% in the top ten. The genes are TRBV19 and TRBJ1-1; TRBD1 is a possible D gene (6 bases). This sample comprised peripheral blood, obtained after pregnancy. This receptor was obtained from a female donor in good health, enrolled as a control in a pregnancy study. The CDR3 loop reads CASSRGTGFEAFF. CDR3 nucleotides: TGTGCCAGTAGTAGAGGTACAGGGTTTGAAGCTTTCTTT.